The 15 T cell receptor beta chains in this list originate from one sample, sequenced in a study of early T cells in non-severe SARS-CoV-2 infection. Each CDR3 protein gets one entry after TCRdb re-called the 5' RACE reads with MiXCR. There are fewer than 85,000 distinct CDR3 sequences in the sample; less than 20% occur only once, and approximately 2.9% lies in the top ten. The sequenced material came from whole blood. These receptors all come from an adult who was a healthcare worker with PCR-confirmed SARS-CoV-2 infection or an uninfected control (not recorded which).

V and J are TRBV11-3 and TRBJ2-7; no firm D call. In germline, CDR1 is SGHNT, CDR2 YENEEA. V was pared by 5 bases and J by 2 bases, with 7 bases between. The CDR3 sequence is 12 residues long. The CDR3 protein is CASSHQPYEQYF. CDR3 sequence (DNA): TGTGCCAGCAGCCACCAGCCCTACGAGCAGTACTTC.

The chain links TRBV6-1 to TRBJ1-5, with a possible D match to TRBD1 (5 bases). Per the germline V gene, CDR1 is MNHNS and CDR2 is SASEGT. CDR3 length: 15 amino acids. Trimming took off 0 bases at V and 2 bases at J, with 8 bases between the two ends. Here the CDR3 reads CASSEAGGRNQPQHF. The CDR3, as DNA: TGTGCCAGCAGTGAAGCGGGGGGACGCAATCAGCCCCAGCATTTT.

As to this clonotype: Without the conserved terminal phenylalanine or tryptophan, this CDR3 likely stems from a read error. The CDR3 bases are TGTGCCAGCAGCGATATGGGACAGGCAAATTCACCCCTCCACTCT. This sequence encodes CASSDMGQANSPLHS. The chain is built from TRBV7-9 and TRBJ1-6; 8 bases are a match to TRBD1. The junction had 7 bases not matched to a gene; V was cut back by 5 bases and J by 7 bases. The CDR3 is 15 residues long. Germline values: CDR1 SEHNR, CDR2 FQNEAQ (reference sequence).

The genes are TRBV20-1 and TRBJ2-2; D gene uncertain. Germline assignment: CDR1 DFQATT and CDR2 SNEGSKA (reference sequence). CDR3 size: 12 residues. V was trimmed by 0 bases and J by 5 bases, leaving 4 bases between them. The CDR3 here is CSARDSTGELFF. The CDR3 coding sequence is TGCAGTGCTAGAGATTCGACCGGGGAGCTGTTTTTT.

This clonotype was observed a few times. The genes are TRBV28 and TRBJ2-7, with a weak D call TRBD2 (6 bases). This CDR3 has 13 amino acids. From germline, CDR1 is MDHEN and CDR2 SYDVKM. V shed 4 bases and J shed 3 bases, with 10 bases lying between them. CDR3 protein: CASSSGDVYEQYF. DNA of the CDR3: TGTGCCAGCAGTTCGGGGGACGTCTACGAGCAGTACTTC.

This clonotype was detected only a few times. For the CDR3, the DNA is TGTGCCAGCAGTTTAGACAGGCTGGGCGAGCAGTACTTC. Amino acids: CASSLDRLGEQYF. The genes are TRBV28 and TRBJ2-7; perhaps TRBD1 as D (6 bases). CDR1 MDHEN and CDR2 SYDVKM come from the germline V gene. The CDR3 is 13 residues long. Trimming left V 2 bases short and J 6 bases short, with 11 bases between. The full variable domain, completed using reference TRBV28 and TRBJ2-7, is DVKVTQSSRYLVKRTGEKVFLECVQDMDHENMFWYRQDPGLGLRLIYFSYDVKMKEKGDIPEGYSVSREKKERFSLILESASTNQTSMYLCASSLDRLGEQYFGPGTRLTVT.

This clonotype came up a few times. The chain carries TRBV11-2 and TRBJ1-1; D is possibly TRBD1 (6 bases). The CDR3 runs to 16 residues. V lost 8 bases and J 1 base, leaving 20 bases between the germline ends. Looked up from germline, CDR1 is SGHAT and CDR2 is FQNNGV. CDR3 DNA sequence: TGTGCCAGCCGACTACGGCCTGGGGACAAGAACACTGAAGCTTTCTTT. It encodes CASRLRPGDKNTEAFF.

At least ten counts were recorded for this clonotype. V and J are TRBV11-3 and TRBJ2-1; D is unresolved. Germline V lookup: CDR1 SGHNT, CDR2 YENEEA. Trimming took off 1 base at V and 9 bases at J, with 7 bases between the two ends. The CDR3 totals 12 residues. This CDR3 reads CASSLVSTEQFF. As DNA, the CDR3 is TGTGCCAGCAGCTTAGTGTCCACTGAGCAGTTCTTC.

In this sample, this clonotype turned up many times. The chain has TRBV5-1 and TRBJ2-3; 12 bases map to TRBD1. The CDR3 spans 20 residues. Germline CDR1 and CDR2: SGHRS and YFSETQ. V lost 3 bases and J lost 2; bases outside the gene matches: 16. CDR3 coding DNA: TGCGCCAGCAGCTCCCCCGGGACAGGGGGCATCCCCATCTACACAGATACGCAGTATTTT. Protein: CASSSPGTGGIPIYTDTQYF. The full variable domain, with the rest looked up from reference TRBV5-1 and TRBJ2-3, is KAGVTQTPRYLIKTRGQQVTLSCSPISGHRSVSWYQQTPGQGLQFLFEYFSETQRNKGNFPGRFSGRQFSNSRSEMNVSTLELGDSALYLCASSSPGTGGIPIYTDTQYFGPGTRLTVL.

The genes are TRBV28 and TRBJ2-7, with 9 positions matching TRBD1. Losses at the gene ends were 2 bases for V and 5 bases for J; bases not matched to a gene: 4. Germline V CDR1 and CDR2: MDHEN, SYDVKM. This CDR3 is 14 amino acids long. This CDR3 is CASSLTGQGHEQYF. DNA for the CDR3: TGTGCCAGCAGTTTAACGGGACAGGGCCACGAGCAGTACTTC. Based on the CDR3 plus reference TRBV28 and TRBJ2-7, the full variable domain is DVKVTQSSRYLVKRTGEKVFLECVQDMDHENMFWYRQDPGLGLRLIYFSYDVKMKEKGDIPEGYSVSREKKERFSLILESASTNQTSMYLCASSLTGQGHEQYFGPGTRLTVT.

CDR3 in amino acids: CASSPLLQIGQGEQYF. In DNA form, the CDR3 reads TGTGCCAGCTCACCTCTATTACAAATCGGACAGGGCGAGCAGTACTTC. The J gene is TRBJ2-7, the V gene TRBV18, with 8 bases that match TRBD1. With 3 bases clipped from V and 6 bases from J, the junction kept 13 bases outside the gene matches. The V gene's germline CDR1 is KGHSH and CDR2 LQKENI. This CDR3 spans 16 amino acids.

The chain has TRBV7-3 and TRBJ2-2, with unresolved D. CDR1 is SGHTA and CDR2 is FQGTGA in the germline V gene. The CDR3 loop spans 14 amino acids. Trimming took 1 base from V and 6 from J, leaving 9 bases between them. CDR3 in DNA: TGTGCCAGCAGCTTAAAATCTGGGGCCGGGGAGCTGTTTTTT. Translating it yields CASSLKSGAGELFF.

V and J are TRBV12-3 or TRBV12-4 and TRBJ2-5, with TRBD2 as a possible D gene (5 bases). V shed 3 bases and J shed 5 bases, with 19 bases lying between them. The CDR3 has 16 residues. The DNA of the CDR3 is TGTGCCAGCAGTTTTGCGTTGGGGAGTCTAGTTGAGACCCAGTACTTC. This gives the protein CASSFALGSLVETQYF.

V is TRBV21-1 and J is TRBJ1-2. TRBV21-1 is listed as a pseudogene. The CDR3 has 15 amino acids. CDR3 coding DNA: TGTGCCAGCAGCAAATTTGATCAATCCAGTAATGGCTACACCTTC. This translates into CASSKFDQSSNGYTF.

The CDR3 loop is CASSLSQGTDTQYF. DNA for the CDR3: TGTGCCAGCAGCTTGTCCCAGGGCACAGATACGCAGTATTTT. The gene calls are TRBV5-4 and TRBJ2-3; D is unclear. Germline CDR1 SGHNT, CDR2 YYREEE (reference sequence). V lost 1 base to trimming and J lost 1 base, with 7 bases between them. The CDR3 covers 14 residues.